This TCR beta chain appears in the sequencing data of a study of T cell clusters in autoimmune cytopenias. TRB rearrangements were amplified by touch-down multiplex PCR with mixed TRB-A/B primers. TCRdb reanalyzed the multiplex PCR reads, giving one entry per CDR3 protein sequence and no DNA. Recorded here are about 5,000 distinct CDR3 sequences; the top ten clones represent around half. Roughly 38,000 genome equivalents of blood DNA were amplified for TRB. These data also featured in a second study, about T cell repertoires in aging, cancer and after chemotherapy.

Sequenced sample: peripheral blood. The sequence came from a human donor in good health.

CDR3 protein: CASSLLGAAGYGYTF. The chain joins TRBV5-6 to TRBJ1-2; TCRdb returns TRBD1, unconfirmable since there is no DNA. Germline CDR1 SGHDT, CDR2 YYEEEE. The CDR3 spans 15 residues.